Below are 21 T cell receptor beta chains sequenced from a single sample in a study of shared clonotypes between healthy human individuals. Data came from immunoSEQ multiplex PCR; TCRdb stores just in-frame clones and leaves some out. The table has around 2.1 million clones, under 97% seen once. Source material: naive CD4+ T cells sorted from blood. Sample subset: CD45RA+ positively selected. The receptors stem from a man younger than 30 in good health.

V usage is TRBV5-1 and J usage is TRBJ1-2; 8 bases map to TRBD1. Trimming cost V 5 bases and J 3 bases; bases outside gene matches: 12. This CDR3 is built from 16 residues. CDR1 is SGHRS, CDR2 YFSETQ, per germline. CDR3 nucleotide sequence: TGCGCCAGCAGTTCAGGGGGCTGGTTAGTAGACTATGGCTACACCTTC. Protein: CASSSGGWLVDYGYTF.

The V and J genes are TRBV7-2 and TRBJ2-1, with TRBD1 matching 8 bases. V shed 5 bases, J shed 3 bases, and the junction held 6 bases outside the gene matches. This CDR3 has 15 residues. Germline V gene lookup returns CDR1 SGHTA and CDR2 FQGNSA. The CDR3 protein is CASSQDRAIYNEQFF. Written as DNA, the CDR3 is TGTGCCAGCAGCCAGGACAGGGCGATCTACAATGAGCAGTTCTTC.

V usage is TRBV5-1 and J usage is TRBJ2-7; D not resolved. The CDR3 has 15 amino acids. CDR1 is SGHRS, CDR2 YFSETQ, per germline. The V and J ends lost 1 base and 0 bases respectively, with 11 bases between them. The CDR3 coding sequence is TGCGCCAGCAGCTTGTGGCAGTACCCCTCCTACGAGCAGTACTTC. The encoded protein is CASSLWQYPSYEQYF. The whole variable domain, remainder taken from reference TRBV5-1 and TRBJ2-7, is KAGVTQTPRYLIKTRGQQVTLSCSPISGHRSVSWYQQTPGQGLQFLFEYFSETQRNKGNFPGRFSGRQFSNSRSEMNVSTLELGDSALYLCASSLWQYPSYEQYFGPGTRLTVT.

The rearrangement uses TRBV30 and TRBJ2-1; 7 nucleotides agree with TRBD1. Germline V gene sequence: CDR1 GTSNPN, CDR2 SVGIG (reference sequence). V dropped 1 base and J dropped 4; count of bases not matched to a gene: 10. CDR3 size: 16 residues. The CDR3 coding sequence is TGTGCCTGGAGTGGAGGGGGCCCTGCCTTGTACAATGAGCAGTTCTTC. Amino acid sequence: CAWSGGGPALYNEQFF.

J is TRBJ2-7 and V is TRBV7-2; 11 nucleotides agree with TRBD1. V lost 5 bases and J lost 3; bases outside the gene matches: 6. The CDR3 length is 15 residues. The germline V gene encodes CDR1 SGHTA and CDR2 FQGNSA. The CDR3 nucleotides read TGTGCCAGCAGCACACCGGGACAGGGGGTCTACGAGCAGTACTTC. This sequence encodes CASSTPGQGVYEQYF.

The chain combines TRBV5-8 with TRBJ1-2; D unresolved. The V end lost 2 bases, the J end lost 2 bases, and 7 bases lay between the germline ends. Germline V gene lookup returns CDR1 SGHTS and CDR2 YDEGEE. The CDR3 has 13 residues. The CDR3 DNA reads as TGTGCCAGCAGCTTTAGCAGGAACTATGGCTACACCTTC. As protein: CASSFSRNYGYTF.

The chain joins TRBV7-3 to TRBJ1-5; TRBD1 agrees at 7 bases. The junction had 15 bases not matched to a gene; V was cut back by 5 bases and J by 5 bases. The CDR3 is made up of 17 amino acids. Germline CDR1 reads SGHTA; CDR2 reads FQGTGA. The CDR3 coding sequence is TGTGCCAGCAGCCATCCCCCGGGACAGATTATCGATCAGCCCCAGCATTTT. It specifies CASSHPPGQIIDQPQHF.

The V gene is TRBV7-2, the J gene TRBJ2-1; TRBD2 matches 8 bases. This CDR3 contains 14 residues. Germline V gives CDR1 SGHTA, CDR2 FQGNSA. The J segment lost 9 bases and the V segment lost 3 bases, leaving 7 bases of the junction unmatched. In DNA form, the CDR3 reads TGTGCCAGCAGCTTTAGCGGGACGGGGGGTGAGCAGTTCTTC. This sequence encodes CASSFSGTGGEQFF.

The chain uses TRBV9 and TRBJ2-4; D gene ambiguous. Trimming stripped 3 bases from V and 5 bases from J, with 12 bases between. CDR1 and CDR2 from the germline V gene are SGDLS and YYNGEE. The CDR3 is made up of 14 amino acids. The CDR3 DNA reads TGTGCCAGCAGCGCCTCCGGGCTCCAAAACATTCAGTACTTC. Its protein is CASSASGLQNIQYF.

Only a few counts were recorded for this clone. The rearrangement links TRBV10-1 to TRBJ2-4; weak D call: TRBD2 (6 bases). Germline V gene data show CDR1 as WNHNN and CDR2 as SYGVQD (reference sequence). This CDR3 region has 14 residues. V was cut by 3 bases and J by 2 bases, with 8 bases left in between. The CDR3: CASSDGGTKNIQYF. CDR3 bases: TGCGCCAGCAGTGATGGAGGGACCAAAAACATTCAGTACTTC.

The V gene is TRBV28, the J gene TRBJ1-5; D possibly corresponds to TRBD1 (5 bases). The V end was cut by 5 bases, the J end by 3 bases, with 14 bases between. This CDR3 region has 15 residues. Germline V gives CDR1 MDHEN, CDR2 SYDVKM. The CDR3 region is CASSPLRGDNQPQHF. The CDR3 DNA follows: TGTGCCAGCAGTCCGCTTCGGGGCGACAATCAGCCCCAGCATTTT. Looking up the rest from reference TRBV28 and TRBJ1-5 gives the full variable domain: DVKVTQSSRYLVKRTGEKVFLECVQDMDHENMFWYRQDPGLGLRLIYFSYDVKMKEKGDIPEGYSVSREKKERFSLILESASTNQTSMYLCASSPLRGDNQPQHFGDGTRLSIL.

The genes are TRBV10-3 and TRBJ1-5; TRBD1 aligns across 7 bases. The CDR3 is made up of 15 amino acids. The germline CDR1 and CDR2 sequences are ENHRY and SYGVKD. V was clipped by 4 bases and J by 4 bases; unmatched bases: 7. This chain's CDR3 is CAISGPGGGNQPQHF. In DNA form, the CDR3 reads TGTGCCATCAGTGGACCAGGGGGAGGAAATCAGCCCCAGCATTTT.

The CDR3 loop is CASRRDRALGPGELFF. DNA for the CDR3: TGTGCCAGCAGACGGGACAGGGCATTAGGACCCGGGGAGCTGTTTTTT. The chain carries TRBV7-8 and TRBJ2-2, with 9 bases matching TRBD1. The V gene end was trimmed by 6 bases and the J gene end by 6 bases; junction bases not matched to a gene: 11. From germline, CDR1 is SGHVS and CDR2 FQNEAQ. There are 16 residues in the CDR3.

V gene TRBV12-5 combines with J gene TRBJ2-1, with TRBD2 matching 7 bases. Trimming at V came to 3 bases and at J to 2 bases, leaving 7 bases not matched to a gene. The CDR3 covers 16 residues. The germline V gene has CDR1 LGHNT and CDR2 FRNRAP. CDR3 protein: CASGFGGRGPYNEQFF. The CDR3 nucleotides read TGTGCTAGTGGTTTCGGTGGGAGGGGTCCCTACAATGAGCAGTTCTTC.

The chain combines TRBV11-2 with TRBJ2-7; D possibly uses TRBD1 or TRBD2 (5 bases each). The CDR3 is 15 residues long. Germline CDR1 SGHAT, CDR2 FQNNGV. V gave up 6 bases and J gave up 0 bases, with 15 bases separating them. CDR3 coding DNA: TGTGCCAGCAGAAAGCCGGGACGTAGCTCCTACGAGCAGTACTTC. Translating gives CASRKPGRSSYEQYF. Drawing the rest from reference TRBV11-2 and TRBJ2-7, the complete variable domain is EAGVAQSPRYKIIEKRQSVAFWCNPISGHATLYWYQQILGQGPKLLIQFQNNGVVDDSQLPKDRFSAERLKGVDSTLKIQPAKLEDSAVYLCASRKPGRSSYEQYFGPGTRLTVT.

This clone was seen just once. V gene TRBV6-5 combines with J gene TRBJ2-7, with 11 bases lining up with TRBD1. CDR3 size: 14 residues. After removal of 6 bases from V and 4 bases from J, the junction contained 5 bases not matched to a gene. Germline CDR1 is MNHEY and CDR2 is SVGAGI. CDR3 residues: CASRAGQGAYEQYF. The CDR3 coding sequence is TGTGCCAGCAGAGCCGGACAGGGGGCTTACGAGCAGTACTTC.

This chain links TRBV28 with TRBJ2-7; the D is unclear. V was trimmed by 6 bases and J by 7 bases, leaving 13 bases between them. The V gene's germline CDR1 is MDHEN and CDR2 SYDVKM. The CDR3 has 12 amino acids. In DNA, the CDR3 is TGTGCCAGCAGAGTTGGGCGTCGGGAGCAGTACTTC. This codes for CASRVGRREQYF.

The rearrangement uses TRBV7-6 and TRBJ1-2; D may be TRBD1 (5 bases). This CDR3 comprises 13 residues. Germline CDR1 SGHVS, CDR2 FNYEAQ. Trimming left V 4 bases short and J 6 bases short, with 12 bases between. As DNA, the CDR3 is TGTGCCAGCAGCTCCAGGGTCTCGGATGGCTACACCTTC. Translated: CASSSRVSDGYTF.

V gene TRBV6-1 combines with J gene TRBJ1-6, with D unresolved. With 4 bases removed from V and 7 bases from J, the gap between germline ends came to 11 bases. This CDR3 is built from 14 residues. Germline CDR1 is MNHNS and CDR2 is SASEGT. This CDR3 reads CASSGTGINSPLHF. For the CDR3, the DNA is TGTGCCAGCAGTGGGACGGGAATAAATTCACCCCTCCACTTT.

The CDR3 coding sequence is TGTGCCAGCATCCTGGGACAGGGGAGGCACGAGCAGTACTTC. Protein product: CASILGQGRHEQYF. The V and J genes are TRBV6-1 and TRBJ2-7; 10 nucleotides agree with TRBD1. The CDR3 extends over 14 amino acids. Per the germline V gene, CDR1 is MNHNS and CDR2 is SASEGT. J gave up 5 bases and V 7 bases, and 8 bases lay outside the gene matches.

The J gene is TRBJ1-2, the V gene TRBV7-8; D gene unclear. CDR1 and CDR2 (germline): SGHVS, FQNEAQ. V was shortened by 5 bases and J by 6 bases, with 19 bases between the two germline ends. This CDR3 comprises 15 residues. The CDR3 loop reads CASSQSRVLNNGYTF. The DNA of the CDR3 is TGTGCCAGCAGCCAATCCCGGGTACTGAATAATGGCTACACCTTC.